This note documents a single T cell receptor (beta chain) sequence. CDR3 length: 15 amino acids. Between the trimmed V and J ends, which lost 0 bases and 8 bases, there was a span of 16 bases. Germline assignment: CDR1 MGHRA and CDR2 YSYEKL. The data belong to a study of graft-versus-host responses after intestinal transplantation. TCRdb's table, derived via immunoSEQ multiplex PCR, lists solely in-frame clones and lacks some. This sample has over 60,000 clones, with roughly 92% found just once. The material was bone marrow, obtained 734 days after intestinal transplantation. The V and J genes are TRBV4-1 and TRBJ1-2; no firm D call. The source of this sequence is a human patient who received an intestinal transplant, so some T cells may come from the graft donor. DNA of the CDR3: TGCGCCAGCAGCCAAGATGTGTTTTCCTTCGACGGCTACACCTTC. This gives the protein CASSQDVFSFDGYTF.